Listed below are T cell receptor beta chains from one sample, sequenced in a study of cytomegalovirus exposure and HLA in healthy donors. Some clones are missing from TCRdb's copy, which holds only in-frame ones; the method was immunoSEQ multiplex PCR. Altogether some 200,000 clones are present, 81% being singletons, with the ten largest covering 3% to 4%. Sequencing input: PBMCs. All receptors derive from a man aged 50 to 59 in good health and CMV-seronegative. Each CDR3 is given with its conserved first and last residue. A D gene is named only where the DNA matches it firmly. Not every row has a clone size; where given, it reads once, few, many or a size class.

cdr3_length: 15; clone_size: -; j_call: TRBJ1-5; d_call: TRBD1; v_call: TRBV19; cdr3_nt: TGTGCCAGTAGTATGGGACAGTGGTCCGATCAGCCCCAGCATTTT; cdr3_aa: CASSMGQWSDQPQHF
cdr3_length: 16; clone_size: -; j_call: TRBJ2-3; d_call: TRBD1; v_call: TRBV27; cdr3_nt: TGTGCCAGCAGCCCAGGCGGACAGGGATACACAGATACGCAGTATTTT; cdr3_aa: CASSPGGQGYTDTQYF
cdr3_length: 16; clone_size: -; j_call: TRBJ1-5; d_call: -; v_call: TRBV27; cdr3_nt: TGTGCCAGCAGTGCCTCGCCAGGGCCCGGAGGGCAGCCCCAGCATTTT; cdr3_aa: CASSASPGPGGQPQHF
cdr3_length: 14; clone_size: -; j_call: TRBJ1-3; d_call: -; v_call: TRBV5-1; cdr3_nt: TGCGCCAGCAGCTCCGGAGGGGATGGAAACACCATATATTTT; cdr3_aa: CASSSGGDGNTIYF
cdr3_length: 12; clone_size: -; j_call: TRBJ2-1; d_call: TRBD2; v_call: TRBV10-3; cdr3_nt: TGTGCCATCAGTGTAGCGGGGGGGTACGAGTTCTTC; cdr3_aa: CAISVAGGYEFF
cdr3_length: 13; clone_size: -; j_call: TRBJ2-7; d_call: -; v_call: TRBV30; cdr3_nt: TGTGCCTGGAGTCCGACAGGACCCTACGAGCAGTACTTC; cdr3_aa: CAWSPTGPYEQYF
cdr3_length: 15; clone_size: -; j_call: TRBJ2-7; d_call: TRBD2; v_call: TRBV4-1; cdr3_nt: TGCGCCAGCAGCCAAGCTGGGACTAGCTCTTACGAGCAGTACTTC; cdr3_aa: CASSQAGTSSYEQYF
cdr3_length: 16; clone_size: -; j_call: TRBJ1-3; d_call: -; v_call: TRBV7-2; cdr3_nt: TGTGCCAGCAGCTTAGCGGTCAGGGCCTCTGGAAACACCATATATTTT; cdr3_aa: CASSLAVRASGNTIYF
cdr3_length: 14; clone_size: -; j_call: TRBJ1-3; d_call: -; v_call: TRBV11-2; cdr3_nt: TGTGCCAGCAGCCACCTCAGCTCTGGAAACACCATATATTTT; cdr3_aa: CASSHLSSGNTIYF
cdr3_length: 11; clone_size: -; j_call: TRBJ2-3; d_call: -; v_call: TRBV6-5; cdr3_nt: TGTGCCTCGGCCAGGGGCCGAACGCAGTATTTT; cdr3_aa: CASARGRTQYF
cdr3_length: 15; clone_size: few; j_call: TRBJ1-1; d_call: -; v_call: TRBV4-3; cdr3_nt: TGCGCCAGCAGCCAAGGGGAGGTACCGAACACTGAAGCTTTCTTT; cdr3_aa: CASSQGEVPNTEAFF
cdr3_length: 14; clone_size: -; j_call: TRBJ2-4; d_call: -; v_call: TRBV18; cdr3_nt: TGTGCCAGCTCACTTGACACAAACGGGGACATTCAGTACTTC; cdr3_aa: CASSLDTNGDIQYF
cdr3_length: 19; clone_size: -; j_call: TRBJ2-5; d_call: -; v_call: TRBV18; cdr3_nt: TGTGCCAGCTCACCACCTATGGCGGGGGCAACCGCGGGACAAGAGACCCAGTACTTC; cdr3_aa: CASSPPMAGATAGQETQYF
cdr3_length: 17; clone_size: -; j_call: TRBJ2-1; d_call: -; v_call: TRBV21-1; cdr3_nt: TGTGCCAGCAGCGAAGGGAGGGGTCTTAGCTCCCACAATGAGCAGTTCTTC; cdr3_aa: CASSEGRGLSSHNEQFF
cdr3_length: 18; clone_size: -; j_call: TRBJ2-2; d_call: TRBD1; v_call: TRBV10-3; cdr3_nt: TGTGCCATCAGTGCGGGACAGGGGGCGCGCCGCAACACCGGGGAGCTGTTTTTT; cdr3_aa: CAISAGQGARRNTGELFF
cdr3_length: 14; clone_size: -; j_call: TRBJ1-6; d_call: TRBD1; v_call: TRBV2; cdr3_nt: TGTGCCAGCACTTCATCAGGGGGCCGTTCACCCCTCCACTTT; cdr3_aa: CASTSSGGRSPLHF
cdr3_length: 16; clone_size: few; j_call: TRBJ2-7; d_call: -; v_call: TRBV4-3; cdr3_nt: TGCGCCAGCAGCCAAGATGAGACAGAGTCGGCCTACGAGCAGTACTTC; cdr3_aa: CASSQDETESAYEQYF
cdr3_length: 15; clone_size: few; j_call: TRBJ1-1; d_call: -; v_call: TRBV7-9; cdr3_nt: TGTTCCAGCAGCTTCACGCGGGCGGGTAGCACTGAAGCTTTCTTT; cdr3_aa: CSSSFTRAGSTEAFF
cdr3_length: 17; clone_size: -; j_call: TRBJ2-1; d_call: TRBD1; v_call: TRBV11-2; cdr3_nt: TGTGCCAGCAGCCCGGACACCTCAGGGGGCGCAAGGAATGAGCAGTTCTTC; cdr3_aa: CASSPDTSGGARNEQFF
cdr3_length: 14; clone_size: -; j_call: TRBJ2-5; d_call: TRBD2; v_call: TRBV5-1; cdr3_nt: TGCGCCAGTAAGCTTGATACTAGCGGGGAGACCCAGTACTTC; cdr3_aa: CASKLDTSGETQYF
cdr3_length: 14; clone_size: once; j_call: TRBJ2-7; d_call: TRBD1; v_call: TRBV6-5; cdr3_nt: TGTGCCAGCAGTTACTCGACGGACAGGAATGAGCAGTACTTC; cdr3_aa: CASSYSTDRNEQYF
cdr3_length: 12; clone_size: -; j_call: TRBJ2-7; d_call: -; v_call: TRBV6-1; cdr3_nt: TGTGCCAGCAGCTCGTACTCCTACGAGCAGTACTTC; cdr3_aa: CASSSYSYEQYF
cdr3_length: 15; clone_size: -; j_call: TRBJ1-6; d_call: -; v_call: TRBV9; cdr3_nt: TGTGCCAGCAGCGTAGAGGTATGGGGCAATTCACCCCTCCACTTT; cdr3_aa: CASSVEVWGNSPLHF
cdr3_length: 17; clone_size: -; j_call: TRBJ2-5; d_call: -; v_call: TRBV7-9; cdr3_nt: TGTGCCAGCAGCCTCTATACTAGCTACCTTGGTCAAGAGACCCAGTACTTC; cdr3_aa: CASSLYTSYLGQETQYF
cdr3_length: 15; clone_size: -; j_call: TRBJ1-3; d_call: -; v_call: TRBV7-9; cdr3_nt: TGTGCCAGCAGCTTACAGGGAATGGTTGGAAACACCATATATTTT; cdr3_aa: CASSLQGMVGNTIYF
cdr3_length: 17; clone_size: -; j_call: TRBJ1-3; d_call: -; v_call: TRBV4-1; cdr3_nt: TGCGCCAGCAGCCAAGCGGCGCCAGGGGTTACTGGAAACACCATATATTTT; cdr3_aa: CASSQAAPGVTGNTIYF
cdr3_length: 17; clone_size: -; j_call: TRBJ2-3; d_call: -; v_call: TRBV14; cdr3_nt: TGTGCCAGCAGCCCGAGACCGGGACATAGGGATTCAGATACGCAGTATTTT; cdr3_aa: CASSPRPGHRDSDTQYF
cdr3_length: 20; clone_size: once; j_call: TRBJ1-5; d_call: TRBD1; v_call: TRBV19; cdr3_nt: TGTGCCAGTAGTCAATACTCCACCGGGACAGGGGGCGGGTTAGATCAGCCCCAGCATTTT; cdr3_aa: CASSQYSTGTGGGLDQPQHF
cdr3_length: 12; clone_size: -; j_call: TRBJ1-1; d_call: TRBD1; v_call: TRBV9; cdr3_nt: TGTGCCAGCAGCACCGGGACAGTTGAAGCTTTCTTT; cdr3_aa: CASSTGTVEAFF
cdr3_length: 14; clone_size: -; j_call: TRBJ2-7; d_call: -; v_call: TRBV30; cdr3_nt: TGTGCCTGGAGTGCGGGAATTTGGCCTTACGAGCAGTACTTC; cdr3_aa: CAWSAGIWPYEQYF
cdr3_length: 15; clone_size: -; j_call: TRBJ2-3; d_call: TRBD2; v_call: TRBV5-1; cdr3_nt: TGCGCCAGCAGCTGGACTAGCGGGGACTCAGATACGCAGTATTTT; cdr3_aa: CASSWTSGDSDTQYF
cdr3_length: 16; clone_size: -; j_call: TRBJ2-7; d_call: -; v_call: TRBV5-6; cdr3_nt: TGTGCCAGCAGTTCCGGTCCTTTGCGGGCCCCCTACGAGCAGTACTTC; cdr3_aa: CASSSGPLRAPYEQYF
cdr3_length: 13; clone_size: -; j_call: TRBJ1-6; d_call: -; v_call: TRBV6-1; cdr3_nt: TGTGCCAGCACTAGCTCCTATAATTCACCCCTCCACTTT; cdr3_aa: CASTSSYNSPLHF
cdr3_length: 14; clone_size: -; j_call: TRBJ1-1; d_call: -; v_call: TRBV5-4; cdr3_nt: TGTGCCAGCAGCCTCCCAGGGGTTGGCACTGAAGCTTTCTTT; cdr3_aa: CASSLPGVGTEAFF
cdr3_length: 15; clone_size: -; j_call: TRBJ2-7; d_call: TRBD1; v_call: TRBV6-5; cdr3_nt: TGTGCCAGCAGTTCTACCGGGACAGGGGGCAGCGAGCAGTACTTC; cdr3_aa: CASSSTGTGGSEQYF
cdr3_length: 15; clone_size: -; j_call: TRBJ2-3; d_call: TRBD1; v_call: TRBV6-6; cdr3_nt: TGTGCCAGCAGTTATGGGGACAGGCACACAGATACGCAGTATTTT; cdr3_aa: CASSYGDRHTDTQYF
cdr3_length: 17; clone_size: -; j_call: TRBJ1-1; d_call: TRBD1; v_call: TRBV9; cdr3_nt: TGTGCCAGCAGGCCGGCTCCAGGGGGAGTGCGGAACACTGAAGCTTTCTTT; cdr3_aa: CASRPAPGGVRNTEAFF
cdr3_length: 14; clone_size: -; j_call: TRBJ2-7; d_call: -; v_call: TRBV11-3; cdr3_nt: TGTGCCAGCAGCTTAACCGGGGGGCAGTACGAGCAGTACTTC; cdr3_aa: CASSLTGGQYEQYF
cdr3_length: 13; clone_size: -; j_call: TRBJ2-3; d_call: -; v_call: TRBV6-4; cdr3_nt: TGTGCCAGCGCGACAGGACCTTTAGAGACGCAGTATTTT; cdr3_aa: CASATGPLETQYF
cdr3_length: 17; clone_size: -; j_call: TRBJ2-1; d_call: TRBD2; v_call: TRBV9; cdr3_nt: TGTGCCAGCAGCCCCCACGCGGGACTAGGGGGTAACAATGAGCAGTTCTTC; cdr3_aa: CASSPHAGLGGNNEQFF
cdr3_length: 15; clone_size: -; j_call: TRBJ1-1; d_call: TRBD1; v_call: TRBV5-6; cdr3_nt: TGTGCCAGCAGCGGGAGGCAGGGGGCTGGTACTGAAGCTTTCTTT; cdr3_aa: CASSGRQGAGTEAFF
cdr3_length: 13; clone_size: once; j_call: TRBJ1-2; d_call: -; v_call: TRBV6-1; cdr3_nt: TGTGCCACCTTTACAGGGTCCAACTATGGCTACACCTTC; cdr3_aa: CATFTGSNYGYTF
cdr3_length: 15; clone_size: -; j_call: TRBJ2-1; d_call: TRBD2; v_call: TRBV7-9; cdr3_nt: TGTGCCAGCAACCCAGTGTGGGACTACTACAATGAGCAGTTCTTC; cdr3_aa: CASNPVWDYYNEQFF
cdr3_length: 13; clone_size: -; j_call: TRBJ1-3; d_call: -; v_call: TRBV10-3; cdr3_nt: TGTGCCATCAGGGACAGCTCTGGAAACACCATATATTTT; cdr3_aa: CAIRDSSGNTIYF
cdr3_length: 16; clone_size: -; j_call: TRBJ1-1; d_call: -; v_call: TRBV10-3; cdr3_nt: TGTGCCATCAGTGAGTCGTTGGTCAGGGCGTTGACTGAAGCTTTCTTT; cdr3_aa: CAISESLVRALTEAFF
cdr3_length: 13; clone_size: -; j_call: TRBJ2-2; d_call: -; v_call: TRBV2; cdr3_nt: TGTGCCAGCTCCCACAGGGACACCGGGGAGCTGTTTTTT; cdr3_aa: CASSHRDTGELFF
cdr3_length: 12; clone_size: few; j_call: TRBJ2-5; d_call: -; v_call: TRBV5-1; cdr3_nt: TGCGCCAGCAGCTTGGCGGGGGAGACCCAGTACTTC; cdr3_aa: CASSLAGETQYF
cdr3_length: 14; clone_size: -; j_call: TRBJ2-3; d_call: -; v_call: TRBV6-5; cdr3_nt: TGTGCCAGCAGTCGTCTAGGGGGAACAGATACGCAGTATTTT; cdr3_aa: CASSRLGGTDTQYF
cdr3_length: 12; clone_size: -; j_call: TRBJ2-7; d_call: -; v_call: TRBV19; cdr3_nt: TGTGCCAGTAGTACCGGGAGCTACGAGCAGTACTTC; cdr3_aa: CASSTGSYEQYF
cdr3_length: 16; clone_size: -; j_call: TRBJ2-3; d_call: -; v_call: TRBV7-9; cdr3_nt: TGTTCCAGCAGCTTAGGGGAGGTCAGGGATGGAGATACGCAGTATTTT; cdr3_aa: CSSSLGEVRDGDTQYF
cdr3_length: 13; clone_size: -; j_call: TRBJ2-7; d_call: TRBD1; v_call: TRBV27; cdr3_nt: TGTGCCAGCAGGGACAGGGGGTTCGGCGAGCAGTACTTC; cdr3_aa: CASRDRGFGEQYF
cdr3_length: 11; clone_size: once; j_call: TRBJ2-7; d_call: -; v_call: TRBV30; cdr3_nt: TGTGCCGGGGGGTTTTCCCACGAGCAGTACTTC; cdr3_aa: CAGGFSHEQYF
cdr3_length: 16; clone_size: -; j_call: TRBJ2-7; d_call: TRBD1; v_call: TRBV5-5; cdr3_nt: TGTGCCAGCAGCTTCTTCTTGGGACAGGGAGCCTACGAGCAGTACTTC; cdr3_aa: CASSFFLGQGAYEQYF
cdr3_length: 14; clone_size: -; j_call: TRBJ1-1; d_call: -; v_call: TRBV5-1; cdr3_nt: TGCGCCAGCAGCTTGGGAGCTGGAGTCACTGAAGCTTTCTTT; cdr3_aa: CASSLGAGVTEAFF
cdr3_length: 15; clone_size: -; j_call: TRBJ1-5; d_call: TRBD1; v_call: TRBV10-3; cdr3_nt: TGTGCCATCAGTTCGACAGGGGGCCTCTATCAGCCCCAGCATTTT; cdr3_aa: CAISSTGGLYQPQHF
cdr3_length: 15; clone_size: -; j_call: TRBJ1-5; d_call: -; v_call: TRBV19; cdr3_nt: TGTGCCAGTAGTATTGGACAAGGTAGCAATCAGCCCCAGCATTTT; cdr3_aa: CASSIGQGSNQPQHF
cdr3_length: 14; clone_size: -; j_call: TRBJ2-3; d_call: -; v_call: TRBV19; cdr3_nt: TGTGCCAGTAGCGCCACGGAGGTGAGAGATACGCAGTATTTT; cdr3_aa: CASSATEVRDTQYF
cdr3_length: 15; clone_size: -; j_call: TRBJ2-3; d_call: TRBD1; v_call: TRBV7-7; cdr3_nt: TGTGCTAGCAGCTTAGGGGACAGGGGCGCAGATACGCAGTATTTT; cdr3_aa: CASSLGDRGADTQYF
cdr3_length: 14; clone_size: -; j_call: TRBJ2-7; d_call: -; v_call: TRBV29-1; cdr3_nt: TGCAGCGTGAGGGACTCCTTAAGGGGCTACGAGCAGTACTTC; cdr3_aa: CSVRDSLRGYEQYF